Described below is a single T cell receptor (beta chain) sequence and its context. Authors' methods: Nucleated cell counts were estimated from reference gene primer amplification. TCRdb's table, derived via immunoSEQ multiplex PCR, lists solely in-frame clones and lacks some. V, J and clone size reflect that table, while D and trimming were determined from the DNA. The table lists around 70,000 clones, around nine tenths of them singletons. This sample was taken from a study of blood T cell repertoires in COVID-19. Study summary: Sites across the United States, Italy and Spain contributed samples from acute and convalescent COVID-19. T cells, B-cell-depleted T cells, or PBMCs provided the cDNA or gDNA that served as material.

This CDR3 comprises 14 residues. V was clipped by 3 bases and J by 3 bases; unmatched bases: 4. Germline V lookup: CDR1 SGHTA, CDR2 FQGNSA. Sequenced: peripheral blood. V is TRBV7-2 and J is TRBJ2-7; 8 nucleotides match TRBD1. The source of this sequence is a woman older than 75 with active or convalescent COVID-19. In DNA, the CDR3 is TGTGCCAGCAGCTTTAGGACAGGGAGCTACGAGCAGTACTTC. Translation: CASSFRTGSYEQYF.